This T cell receptor beta chain was sequenced in a study of T cells in Graves' hyperthyroidism and ophthalmopathy. Study summary: Pretreatment peripheral blood was obtained at initial diagnosis.

The V and J ends lost 0 bases and 9 bases respectively, with 6 bases between them. Germline V CDR1 and CDR2: SGHDN, FVKESK. The CDR3 is made up of 12 amino acids. Findings and caveats of the study: Most thyroid clonotypes expanded above 0.001 were also detected in blood.

Stable Graves' hyperthyroidism meant no ophthalmopathy progression within 18 months. Uncontrolled infection, other autoimmune disease, pregnancy or lactation disqualified patients from enrolment. This clonotype has at least ten counts. The antigen is undetermined. Amplification of TCR beta CDR3 regions was performed using RNA transcripts as template. The primer set for the first-round RT-PCR of the TCR CDR3 was HTBI. TCRdb reprocessed the multiplex PCR reads with MiXCR, giving one entry per CDR3 protein. This table has around 190,000 distinct CDR3 sequences, roughly 17% appearing once. This clonotype originated in a woman between 45 and 60 years old with Graves' hyperthyroidism. The chain employs TRBV14 and TRBJ2-1, with D uncertain. Sequencing used blood. The CDR3 DNA sequence: TGTGCCAGCAGCCAAGAGGTGGGTGAGCAGTTCTTC. Its translation: CASSQEVGEQFF.